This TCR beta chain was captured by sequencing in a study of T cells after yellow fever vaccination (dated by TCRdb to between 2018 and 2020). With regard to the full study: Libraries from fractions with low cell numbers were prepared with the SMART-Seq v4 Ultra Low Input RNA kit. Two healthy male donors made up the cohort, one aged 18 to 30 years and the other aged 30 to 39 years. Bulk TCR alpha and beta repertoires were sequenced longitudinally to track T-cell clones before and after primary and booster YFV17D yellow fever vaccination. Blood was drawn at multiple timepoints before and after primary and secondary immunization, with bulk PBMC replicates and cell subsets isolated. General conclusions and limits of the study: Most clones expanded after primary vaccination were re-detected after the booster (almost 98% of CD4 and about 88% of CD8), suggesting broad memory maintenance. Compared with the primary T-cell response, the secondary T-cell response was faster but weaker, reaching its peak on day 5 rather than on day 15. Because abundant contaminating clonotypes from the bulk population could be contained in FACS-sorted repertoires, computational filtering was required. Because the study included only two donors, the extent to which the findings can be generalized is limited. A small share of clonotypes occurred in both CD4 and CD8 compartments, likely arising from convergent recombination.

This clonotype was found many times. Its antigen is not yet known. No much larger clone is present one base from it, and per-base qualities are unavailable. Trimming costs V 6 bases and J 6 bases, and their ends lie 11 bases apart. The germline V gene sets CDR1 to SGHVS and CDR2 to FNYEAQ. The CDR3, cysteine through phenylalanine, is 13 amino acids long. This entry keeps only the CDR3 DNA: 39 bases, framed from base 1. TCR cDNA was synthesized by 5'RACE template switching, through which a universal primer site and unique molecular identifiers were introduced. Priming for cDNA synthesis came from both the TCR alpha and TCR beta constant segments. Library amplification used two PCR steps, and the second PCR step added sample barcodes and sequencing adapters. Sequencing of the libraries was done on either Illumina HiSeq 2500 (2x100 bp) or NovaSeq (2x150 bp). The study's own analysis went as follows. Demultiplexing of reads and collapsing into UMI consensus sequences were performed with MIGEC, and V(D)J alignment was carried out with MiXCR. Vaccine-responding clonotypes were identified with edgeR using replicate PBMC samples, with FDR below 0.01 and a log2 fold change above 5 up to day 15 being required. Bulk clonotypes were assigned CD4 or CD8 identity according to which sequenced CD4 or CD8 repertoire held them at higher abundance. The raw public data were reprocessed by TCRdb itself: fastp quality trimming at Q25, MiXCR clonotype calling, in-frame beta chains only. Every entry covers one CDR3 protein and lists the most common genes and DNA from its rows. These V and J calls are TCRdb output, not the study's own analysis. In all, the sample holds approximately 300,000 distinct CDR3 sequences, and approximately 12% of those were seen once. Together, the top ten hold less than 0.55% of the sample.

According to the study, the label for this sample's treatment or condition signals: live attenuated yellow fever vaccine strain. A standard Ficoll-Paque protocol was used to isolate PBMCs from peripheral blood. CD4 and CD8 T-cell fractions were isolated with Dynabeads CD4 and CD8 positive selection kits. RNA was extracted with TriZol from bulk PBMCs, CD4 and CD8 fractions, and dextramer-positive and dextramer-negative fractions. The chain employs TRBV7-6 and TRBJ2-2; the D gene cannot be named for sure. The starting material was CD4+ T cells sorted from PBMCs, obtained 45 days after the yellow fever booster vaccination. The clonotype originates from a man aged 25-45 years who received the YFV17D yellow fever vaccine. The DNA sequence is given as TGTGCCAGCAGTCCTAGGTCCGCCGGGGAGCTGTTTTTT. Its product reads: CASSPRSAGELFF. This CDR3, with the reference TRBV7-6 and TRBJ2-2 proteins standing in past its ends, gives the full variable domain GAGVSQSPRYKVTKRGQDVALRCDPISGHVSLYWYRQALGQGPEFLTYFNYEAQQDKSGLPNDRFSAERPEGSISTLTIQRTEQRDSAMYRCASSPRSAGELFFGEGSRLTVL.